This paragraph reports one T cell receptor beta chain. Per the original data handling: Reference gene primer amplification yielded estimated nucleated cell counts. Measured with immunoSEQ multiplex PCR; TCRdb has only the in-frame clones, and not every one. V and J calls and clone size come straight from that table; D and trimming were deduced from the DNA. The sample shows about 410,000 clones, about 91% of them seen only once. V shed 3 bases and J shed 6 bases, with 24 bases lying between them. Germline loops: CDR1 DFQATT, CDR2 SNEGSKA (reference sequence). This CDR3 contains 16 residues. This entry is derived from a study of blood T cell repertoires in COVID-19. Overall study: Acute-phase and convalescent COVID-19 samples originated in the United States, Italy and Spain.

Seattle participants joined during active infection and were tracked over time. The chain links TRBV20-1 to TRBJ2-7; tentative D call: TRBD1 (6 bases). Sequencing input: peripheral blood. This TCR came from a woman in her thirties or forties with COVID-19, enrolled during active disease. The CDR3 is CSASTGINFPSGEQYF. CDR3 nucleotides: TGCAGTGCTAGTACAGGGATTAATTTCCCTAGTGGCGAGCAGTACTTC.